This TCR beta chain was recovered during a study of T cells in Graves' hyperthyroidism and ophthalmopathy. The study, taken as a whole, reports: Expanded thyroid clonotypes (above 0.001) were mostly also found in blood.

There are many counts of this clonotype. Its antigen is unknown. Diagnoses were established using clinical symptoms, serum thyroxine and TRAb, thyroid ultrasound and orbital computed tomography. Amplification of TCR beta CDR3 regions was performed using RNA transcripts as template. An initial round of RT-PCR targeting the TCR CDR3 relied on the HTBI primer set. TCRdb recomputed calls from the multiplex PCR reads with MiXCR, one row per CDR3 protein. The table shows about half a million distinct CDR3 sequences, with 20% occurring only once. CDR1 is SGHAT and CDR2 is FQNNGV in the germline V gene. Trimming at V came to 4 bases and at J to 3 bases, leaving 10 bases not matched to a gene. CDR3 length: 17 residues.

The chain joins TRBV11-2 to TRBJ2-1; the match to TRBD2 covers 9 bases. This receptor was taken from a man aged 35 to 55 with Graves' ophthalmopathy. The sequenced material came from blood. CDR3 residues: CASSSGPSGRSYNEQFF. The DNA of the CDR3 is TGTGCCAGCAGCTCTGGACCAAGCGGGAGGAGCTACAATGAGCAGTTCTTC. The full variable domain, rest sourced from reference TRBV11-2 and TRBJ2-1, is EAGVAQSPRYKIIEKRQSVAFWCNPISGHATLYWYQQILGQGPKLLIQFQNNGVVDDSQLPKDRFSAERLKGVDSTLKIQPAKLEDSAVYLCASSSGPSGRSYNEQFFGPGTRLTVL.